This T cell receptor (beta chain) was observed in a study of blood T cell repertoires in COVID-19. About the study: In each case, the material was cDNA or gDNA derived from T cells, B-cell-depleted T cells, or PBMCs.

Here immunoSEQ multiplex PCR was the method, and the copy in TCRdb shows in-frame clones only, minus some. Among about 200,000 clones listed, 84% were seen once. The ends were cut back, 6 bases at V and 2 bases at J, with 20 bases in the middle. The CDR3 is 16 residues long. In germline, CDR1 is MNHNY, CDR2 SVGAGI (reference sequence). This sequence joins TRBV6-6 and TRBJ2-7; D might be TRBD1 (6 bases). This sequence was found in a woman aged 30 to 39 who had been exposed to COVID-19. The specimen sequenced was PBMCs or T cells enriched from blood (not recorded which). DNA for the CDR3: TGTGCCAGCAGGAGGGGGTATTGGACCACCACCTACGAGCAGTACTTC. The encoded protein is CASRRGYWTTTYEQYF.